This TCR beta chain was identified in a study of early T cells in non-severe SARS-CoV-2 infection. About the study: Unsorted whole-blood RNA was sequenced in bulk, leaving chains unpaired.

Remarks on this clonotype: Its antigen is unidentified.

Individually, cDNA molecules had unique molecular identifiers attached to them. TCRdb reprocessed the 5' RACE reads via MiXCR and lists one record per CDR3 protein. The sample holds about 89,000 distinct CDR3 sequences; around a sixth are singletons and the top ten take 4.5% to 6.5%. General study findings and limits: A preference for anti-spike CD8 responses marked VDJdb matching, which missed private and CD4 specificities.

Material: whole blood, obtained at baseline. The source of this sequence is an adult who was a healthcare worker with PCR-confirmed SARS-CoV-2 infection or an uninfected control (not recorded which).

The CDR3 DNA is TGTGCCAGCAGCAGAGCTCCGGGACAACGATCACCCCTCCACTTT. It is translated as CASSRAPGQRSPLHF. V usage is TRBV14 and J usage is TRBJ1-6; D perhaps matches TRBD1 (6 bases). CDR1 is SGHDN, CDR2 FVKESK, per germline. The CDR3 has 15 amino acids. Between the trimmed V and J ends, which lost 5 bases and 10 bases, there was a span of 18 bases.